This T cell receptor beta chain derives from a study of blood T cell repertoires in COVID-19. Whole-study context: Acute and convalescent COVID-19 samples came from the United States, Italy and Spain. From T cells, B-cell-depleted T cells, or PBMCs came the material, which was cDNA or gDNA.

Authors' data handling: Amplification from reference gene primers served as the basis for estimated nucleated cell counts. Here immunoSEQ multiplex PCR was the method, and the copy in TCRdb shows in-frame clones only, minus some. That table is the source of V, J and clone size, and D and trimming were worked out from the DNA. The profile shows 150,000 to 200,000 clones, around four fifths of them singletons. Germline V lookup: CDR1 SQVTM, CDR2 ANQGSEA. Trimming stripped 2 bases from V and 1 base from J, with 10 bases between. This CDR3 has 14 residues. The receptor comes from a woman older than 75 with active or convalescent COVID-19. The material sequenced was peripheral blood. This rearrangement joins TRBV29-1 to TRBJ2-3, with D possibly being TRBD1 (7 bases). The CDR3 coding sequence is TGCAGCGTTGAACGGGGGACAGGCACAGATACGCAGTATTTT. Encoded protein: CSVERGTGTDTQYF.